What follows are 18 T cell receptor beta chains derived from one specimen sequenced in a study of blood T cell repertoires in COVID-19. The method was immunoSEQ multiplex PCR; TCRdb's version includes in-frame clones alone and lacks a portion of them. The repertoire holds about 190,000 clones, with approximately 80% as singletons. Sequencing was done on a sample of peripheral blood. Receptors originate from a man in his sixties with acute or convalescent COVID-19.

This chain uses TRBV11-2 with TRBJ2-7, with no clear D. The germline CDR1 and CDR2 sequences are SGHAT and FQNNGV. Between the trimmed V and J ends, which lost 1 base and 1 base, there was a span of 11 bases. The CDR3 consists of 15 residues. In DNA, the CDR3 is TGTGCCAGCAGCTTAGTGACAACGGTATCCTACGAGCAGTACTTC. Residues: CASSLVTTVSYEQYF.

This chain connects TRBV5-4 to TRBJ2-3, with D hard to call. Looked up from germline, CDR1 is SGHNT and CDR2 is YYREEE (reference sequence). The V end lost 0 bases, the J end lost 7 bases, and 15 bases lay between the germline ends. The CDR3 consists of 15 residues. CDR3 in DNA: TGTGCCAGCAGCTTGGGACCGGAGAGTACGAATACGCAGTATTTT. Translated, it gives CASSLGPESTNTQYF. Combining the CDR3 with reference TRBV5-4 and TRBJ2-3 gives the whole variable domain ETGVTQSPTHLIKTRGQQVTLRCSSQSGHNTVSWYQQALGQGPQFIFQYYREEENGRGNFPPRFSGLQFPNYSSELNVNALELDDSALYLCASSLGPESTNTQYFGPGTRLTVL.

The CDR3 nucleotides read TGCGCCAGCACCGGGACAGGGGGCGGGGCAGAGACCCAGTACTTC. Protein: CASTGTGGGAETQYF. The chain joins TRBV5-1 to TRBJ2-5; 12 bases match TRBD1. Germline assignment: CDR1 SGHRS and CDR2 YFSETQ. The V segment lost 6 bases and the J segment 4 bases; nucleotides outside the gene matches: 7. This CDR3 comprises 15 residues.

This clone was found a few times. The J gene is TRBJ2-7, the V gene TRBV2; weak D call: TRBD2 (6 bases). Trimming left V 7 bases short and J 0 bases short, with 10 bases between. The length of the CDR3 is 13 residues. Germline V gives CDR1 SNHLY, CDR2 FYNNEI. The CDR3 coding sequence is TGTGCCAGCAAACGGGAGACCTCCTACGAGCAGTACTTC. Translation: CASKRETSYEQYF.

The J gene is TRBJ1-6, the V gene TRBV12-3 or TRBV12-4, with unresolved D. V lost 6 bases and J lost 9, with 12 bases in between. The CDR3 is 13 residues long. CDR3 DNA sequence: TGTGCCAGCAGGTTGGATGCGGTTTCACCCCTCCACTTT. Residues: CASRLDAVSPLHF.

Written as DNA, the CDR3 is TGCAGCGTTACCGGGACAGGGAGGAATGAGCAGTTCTTC. As protein: CSVTGTGRNEQFF. The chain employs TRBV29-1 and TRBJ2-1, with TRBD1 matching over 9 bases. With V trimmed by 5 bases and J by 7 bases, 6 bases remained unmatched. CDR1 and CDR2 (germline): SQVTM, ANQGSEA. The CDR3 is 13 residues long.

This chain links TRBV13 with TRBJ2-2, with 7 bases matching TRBD1. The CDR3 spans 17 residues. The V gene's germline CDR1 is PRHDT and CDR2 FYEKMQ (reference sequence). The V gene end was trimmed by 7 bases and the J gene end by 5 bases; junction bases not matched to a gene: 16. CDR3 in amino acids: CASKKQTGSRGTGELFF. In DNA, the CDR3 is TGTGCCAGCAAAAAACAGACAGGGTCGAGGGGTACCGGGGAGCTGTTTTTT.

The J gene is TRBJ1-1, the V gene TRBV12-3 or TRBV12-4, with a possible D match to TRBD1 (5 bases). CDR3 length equals 13 residues. Trimming pared 5 bases from V and 4 bases from J, leaving 11 bases between. The CDR3 DNA follows: TGTGCCAGCAGTCTCAGGGTACGCACTGAAGCTTTCTTT. Translated, it gives CASSLRVRTEAFF.

The chain has TRBV24-1 and TRBJ1-5, with 7 bases aligning to TRBD1. Trimming removed 7 bases from V and 5 bases from J; junction bases left unmatched: 4. CDR1 is KGHDR, CDR2 SFDVKD, per germline. The CDR3 spans 13 residues. The CDR3 DNA reads TGTGCCACCAGCGTGACAGGGCATCAGCCCCAGCATTTT. Translation: CATSVTGHQPQHF.

Here the CDR3 DNA reads TGTGCCAGCAGCCTCCGCGGGCGGAACACTGAAGCTTTCTTT. Amino acids: CASSLRGRNTEAFF. The chain has TRBV13 and TRBJ1-1; D gene uncertain. V was clipped by 5 bases and J by 1 base, with 11 bases between them. The CDR3 consists of 14 residues. Per the germline V gene, CDR1 is PRHDT and CDR2 is FYEKMQ (reference sequence). Filled out from reference TRBV13 and TRBJ1-1, the complete variable domain reads AAGVIQSPRHLIKEKRETATLKCYPIPRHDTVYWYQQGPGQDPQFLISFYEKMQSDKGSIPDRFSAQQFSDYHSELNMSSLELGDSALYFCASSLRGRNTEAFFGQGTRLTVV.

The chain joins TRBV6-6 to TRBJ1-1; D is unclear. V shed 2 bases and J shed 6 bases, with 13 bases lying between them. The germline V gene encodes CDR1 MNHNY and CDR2 SVGAGI (reference sequence). The CDR3 is 14 residues long. The CDR3 sequence: CASSYLQEGAEAFF. CDR3 nucleotide sequence: TGTGCCAGCAGTTACCTTCAGGAAGGCGCTGAAGCTTTCTTT.

In this sample, this clone turned up once. The chain recombines TRBV7-9 with TRBJ1-2, with TRBD1 matching over 10 bases. CDR3 size: 15 residues. Germline V lookup: CDR1 SEHNR, CDR2 FQNEAQ (reference sequence). Trimming removed 5 bases from V and 1 base from J; junction bases left unmatched: 4. The CDR3 here is CASSPWDRGNYGYTF. The CDR3 bases are TGTGCCAGCAGCCCTTGGGACAGGGGTAACTATGGCTACACCTTC.

This chain connects TRBV30 to TRBJ2-3, with 13 bases identical to TRBD2. There are 15 residues in the CDR3. Germline loops: CDR1 GTSNPN, CDR2 SVGIG (reference sequence). Trimming took 3 bases from V and 4 from J; bases not matched to a gene: 4. This CDR3 reads CAWSGGLAGSDTQYF. The CDR3 bases are TGTGCCTGGAGCGGGGGACTAGCGGGATCAGATACGCAGTATTTT.

This clone was recorded once. The V and J genes are TRBV10-2 and TRBJ1-1; D possibly corresponds to TRBD1 (6 bases). Germline V gene lookup returns CDR1 WSHSY and CDR2 SAAADI. The CDR3 covers 14 residues. Trimming stripped 5 bases from V and 6 bases from J, with 16 bases between. The CDR3 loop is CASSINRVSAEAFF. The CDR3, as DNA: TGCGCCAGCAGTATAAACAGGGTGAGCGCTGAAGCTTTCTTT.

In its sample, this clone was seen a few times. The chain combines TRBV5-6 with TRBJ1-3, with D possibly TRBD1 on 6 matching bases. With 1 base removed from V and 6 bases from J, the gap between germline ends came to 11 bases. Per the germline V gene, CDR1 is SGHDT and CDR2 is YYEEEE. This CDR3 has 14 residues. For the CDR3, the DNA is TGTGCCAGCAGCTTGTCCCAGGGGCCAAACACCATATATTTT. Its translation: CASSLSQGPNTIYF.

This chain uses TRBV5-1 with TRBJ2-3, with 10 bases that match TRBD2. Trimming cost V 4 bases and J 4 bases; bases outside gene matches: 6. CDR3 length equals 15 residues. Germline V gene sequence: CDR1 SGHRS, CDR2 YFSETQ. Here the CDR3 DNA reads TGCGCCAGCAGCGCAAGCGGGGGGGCGGCAGATACGCAGTATTTT. It codes for CASSASGGAADTQYF. Full variable domain (remainder filled in from reference TRBV5-1 and TRBJ2-3): KAGVTQTPRYLIKTRGQQVTLSCSPISGHRSVSWYQQTPGQGLQFLFEYFSETQRNKGNFPGRFSGRQFSNSRSEMNVSTLELGDSALYLCASSASGGAADTQYFGPGTRLTVL.

A few counts support this clone. The chain recombines TRBV5-1 with TRBJ1-1, with D possibly being TRBD1 (6 bases). Trimming removed 1 base at V and 0 bases at J, with 10 bases between. The CDR3 runs to 15 residues. From germline, CDR1 is SGHRS and CDR2 YFSETQ. CDR3 region: CASSLTGSMNTEAFF. The CDR3 nucleotides read TGCGCCAGCAGCTTGACAGGGTCTATGAACACTGAAGCTTTCTTT.

This rearrangement joins TRBV7-9 to TRBJ2-1, with a weak D call TRBD1 (6 bases). The V and J ends lost 7 bases and 9 bases respectively, with 22 bases between them. Germline V gene lookup returns CDR1 SEHNR and CDR2 FQNEAQ (reference sequence). The CDR3 has 15 residues. DNA for the CDR3: TGTGCCAGCACCCACCTCCGGGACAAGGTTACTGAGCAGTTCTTC. Translating it yields CASTHLRDKVTEQFF. Using reference TRBV7-9 and TRBJ2-1 for the parts outside the CDR3, the full variable domain is DTGVSQNPRHKITKRGQNVTFRCDPISEHNRLYWYRQTLGQGPEFLTYFQNEAQLEKSRLLSDRFSAERPKGSFSTLEIQRTEQGDSAMYLCASTHLRDKVTEQFFGPGTRLTVL.